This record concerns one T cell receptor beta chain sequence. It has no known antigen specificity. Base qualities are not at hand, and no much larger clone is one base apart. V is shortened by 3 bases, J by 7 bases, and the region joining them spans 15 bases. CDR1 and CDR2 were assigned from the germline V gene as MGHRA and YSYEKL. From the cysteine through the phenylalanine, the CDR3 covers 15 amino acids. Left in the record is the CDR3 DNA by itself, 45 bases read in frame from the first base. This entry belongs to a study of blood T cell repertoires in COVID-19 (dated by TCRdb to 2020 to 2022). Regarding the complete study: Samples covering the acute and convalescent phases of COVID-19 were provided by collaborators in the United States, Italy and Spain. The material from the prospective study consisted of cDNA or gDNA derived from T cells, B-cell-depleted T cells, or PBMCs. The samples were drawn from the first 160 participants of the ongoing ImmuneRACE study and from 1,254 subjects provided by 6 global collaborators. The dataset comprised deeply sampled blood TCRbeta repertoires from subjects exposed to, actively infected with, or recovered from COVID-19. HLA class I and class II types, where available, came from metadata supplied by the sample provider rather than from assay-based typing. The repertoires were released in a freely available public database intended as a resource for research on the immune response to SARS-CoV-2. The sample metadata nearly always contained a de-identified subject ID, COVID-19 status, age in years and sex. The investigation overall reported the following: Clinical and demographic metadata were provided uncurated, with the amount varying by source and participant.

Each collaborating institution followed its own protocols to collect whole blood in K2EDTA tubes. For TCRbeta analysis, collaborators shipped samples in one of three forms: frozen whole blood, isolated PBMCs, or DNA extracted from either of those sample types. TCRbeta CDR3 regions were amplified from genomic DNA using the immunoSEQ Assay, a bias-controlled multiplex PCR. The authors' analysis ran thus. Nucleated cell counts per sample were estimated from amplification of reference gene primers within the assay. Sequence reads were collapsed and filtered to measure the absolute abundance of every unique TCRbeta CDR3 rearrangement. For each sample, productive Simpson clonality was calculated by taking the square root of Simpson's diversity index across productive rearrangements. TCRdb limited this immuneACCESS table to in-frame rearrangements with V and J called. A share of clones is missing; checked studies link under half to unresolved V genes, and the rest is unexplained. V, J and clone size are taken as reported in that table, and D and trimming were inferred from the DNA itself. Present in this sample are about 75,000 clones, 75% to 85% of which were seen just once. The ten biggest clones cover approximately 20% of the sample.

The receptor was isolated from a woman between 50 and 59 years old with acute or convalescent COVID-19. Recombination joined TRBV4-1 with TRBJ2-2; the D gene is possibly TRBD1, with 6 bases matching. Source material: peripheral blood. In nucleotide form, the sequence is TGCGCCAGCAGCCAGTTACAGGGTCATAGCGGGGAGCTGTTTTTT. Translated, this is CASSQLQGHSGELFF.